This T cell receptor beta chain was sequenced during a study of T cell responses to AZD1222 COVID-19 vaccine. Study-level points and caveats: At baseline, seropositivity was found in only a handful of AZD1222 recipients. After two AZD1222 doses, spike-specific TCR breadth and depth rose versus day 0.

Generated by immunoSEQ multiplex PCR, the TCRdb table keeps only in-frame clones and is missing some. Altogether under 200,000 clones are present, 87% being singletons, with the ten largest covering about 3%. In germline, CDR1 is SGHNT, CDR2 YYREEE (reference sequence). CDR3 length: 15 residues. V lost 4 bases and J lost 9; bases outside the gene matches: 8. On this clone itself: Its antigen is not identified.

Sequenced material: peripheral blood, taken on day 0 of MenACWY control vaccination. This clonotype was sampled from an adult in good health. V usage is TRBV5-4 and J usage is TRBJ2-1; 12 positions match TRBD1. The CDR3 DNA follows: TGTGCCAGCAGCCAGGGACAGGGGGCGAGGGTTGAGCAGTTCTTC. Amino acids: CASSQGQGARVEQFF. Using reference TRBV5-4 and TRBJ2-1 for the parts outside the CDR3, the full variable domain is ETGVTQSPTHLIKTRGQQVTLRCSSQSGHNTVSWYQQALGQGPQFIFQYYREEENGRGNFPPRFSGLQFPNYSSELNVNALELDDSALYLCASSQGQGARVEQFFGPGTRLTVL.